Each of the 28 T cell receptor beta chains below was sequenced from the same sample in a study of cytomegalovirus exposure and HLA in healthy donors. Only in-frame clones appear in the TCRdb table, and some are missing; sequencing was by immunoSEQ multiplex PCR. Here the sample spans more than 95,000 clones, around 96% being singletons. The material sequenced was PBMCs. These receptors were obtained from a young man in good health and CMV-seronegative.

V gene TRBV28 combines with J gene TRBJ2-3; weak D call: TRBD1 (7 bases). Germline CDR1 is MDHEN and CDR2 is SYDVKM. Trimming cost V 7 bases and J 4 bases, with 18 bases left between them. This CDR3 region has 15 residues. CDR3 region: CASTVGGGGADTQYF. The CDR3 bases are TGTGCCAGCACCGTGGGAGGAGGGGGCGCAGATACGCAGTATTTT.

The CDR3 here is CASSLAPFTTGDGYTF. DNA of the CDR3: TGTGCCAGCAGCCTCGCCCCCTTCACGACAGGGGATGGCTACACCTTC. The chain recombines TRBV9 with TRBJ1-2, with TRBD1 matching over 8 bases. The CDR3 runs 16 residues. The junction had 14 bases not matched to a gene; V was cut back by 4 bases and J by 6 bases. The germline V gene encodes CDR1 SGDLS and CDR2 YYNGEE.

V usage is TRBV6-6 and J usage is TRBJ2-3; 9 bases line up with TRBD2. Germline CDR1 is MNHNY and CDR2 is SVGAGI (reference sequence). This CDR3 spans 14 amino acids. Trimming removed 5 bases from V and 3 bases from J; junction bases left unmatched: 3. As DNA, the CDR3 is TGTGCCAGCAGTCGACTAGCGGCAACAGATACGCAGTATTTT. This encodes CASSRLAATDTQYF.

The J gene is TRBJ2-7, the V gene TRBV7-3, with D possibly TRBD1 on 6 matching bases. The V gene lost 6 bases and the J gene lost 0 bases, with 15 bases spanning the gap. The CDR3 runs to 15 residues. Germline CDR1 reads SGHTA; CDR2 reads FQGTGA. CDR3 nucleotide sequence: TGTGCCAGCAGTGAGAAACCGGGACACTCCTACGAGCAGTACTTC. Protein: CASSEKPGHSYEQYF.

This chain connects TRBV5-1 to TRBJ2-3, with D tentatively TRBD2 (5 bases). Germline V lookup: CDR1 SGHRS, CDR2 YFSETQ. V gave up 5 bases and J gave up 0 bases, with 13 bases separating them. The CDR3 length is 15 residues. The CDR3 loop is CASRGQRGSTDTQYF. For the CDR3, the DNA is TGCGCCAGCAGAGGTCAGCGCGGGAGCACAGATACGCAGTATTTT.

CDR3 sequence reads: CASRGSYEQYF. The DNA of the CDR3 is TGTGCCAGCAGGGGGAGCTACGAGCAGTACTTC. The J gene is TRBJ2-7, the V gene TRBV27, with a possible D match to TRBD2 (5 bases). The CDR3 is 11 amino acids. Germline CDR1 and CDR2: MNHEY and SMNVEV (reference sequence). Trimming left V 6 bases short and J 3 bases short, with 6 bases between.

The rearrangement links TRBV11-2 to TRBJ1-1; TRBD1 might be the D (5 bases). The ends were cut back, 1 base at V and 0 bases at J, with 12 bases in the middle. CDR1 and CDR2 (germline): SGHAT, FQNNGV. The CDR3 totals 16 residues. The CDR3 region has the DNA TGTGCCAGCAGCTTAGGTCCAGGGATGATGAACACTGAAGCTTTCTTT. Translating gives CASSLGPGMMNTEAFF.

The V and J genes are TRBV28 and TRBJ2-1; maybe TRBD1 (5 bases). V was pared by 6 bases and J by 6 bases, with 12 bases between. CDR1 is MDHEN, CDR2 SYDVKM, per germline. The CDR3 totals 13 residues. The chain's CDR3 is CASSYRFPNEQFF. CDR3 in DNA: TGTGCCAGCAGCTACAGGTTTCCCAATGAGCAGTTCTTC.

In its sample, this clone was seen a few times. The chain couples TRBV2 to TRBJ2-7, with 7 nucleotides matching TRBD1. The germline V gene encodes CDR1 SNHLY and CDR2 FYNNEI. V shed 6 bases, J shed 9 bases, and the junction held 5 bases outside the gene matches. The CDR3 is 11 residues long. CDR3 residues: CASSRGQRQYF. In DNA form, the CDR3 reads TGTGCCAGCAGCCGGGGACAGAGGCAGTACTTC.

This chain joins TRBV5-1 and TRBJ1-2; possibly TRBD1 for D (5 bases). Trimming pared 2 bases from V and 0 bases from J, leaving 5 bases between. The CDR3 loop spans 13 amino acids. The germline V gene has CDR1 SGHRS and CDR2 YFSETQ. The CDR3 nucleotides read TGCGCCAGCAGCTTAGGGGCTAACTATGGCTACACCTTC. Translated, it gives CASSLGANYGYTF.

This rearrangement joins TRBV9 to TRBJ2-6; tentatively, D is TRBD1 (6 bases). The CDR3 contains 22 residues. V was cut by 0 bases and J by 0 bases, with 25 bases left in between. Germline-derived CDR1 and CDR2 are SGDLS and YYNGEE. The CDR3 coding sequence is TGTGCCAGCAGCGTAGCAGTAAGGGGGAGAAACAGCGACCGCTCTGGGGCCAACGTCCTGACTTTC. As protein: CASSVAVRGRNSDRSGANVLTF.

CDR3 protein: CASSEDGLALNTYNEQFF. The CDR3 DNA sequence: TGTGCCAGCAGTGAGGACGGACTAGCGCTTAACACCTACAATGAGCAGTTCTTC. The chain employs TRBV2 and TRBJ2-1; 9 bases are a match to TRBD2. V lost 3 bases and J lost 2; bases outside the gene matches: 11. The germline V gene encodes CDR1 SNHLY and CDR2 FYNNEI. The CDR3 is 18 amino acids.

The chain combines TRBV5-1 with TRBJ2-5; 8 nucleotides match TRBD2. Germline assignment: CDR1 SGHRS and CDR2 YFSETQ. With 3 bases clipped from V and 3 bases from J, the junction kept 1 base outside the gene matches. The CDR3 is 13 amino acids. This CDR3 is CASSSLAEETQYF. The CDR3 DNA is TGCGCCAGCAGCTCACTAGCGGAAGAGACCCAGTACTTC. The entire variable domain, with the rest obtained from reference TRBV5-1 and TRBJ2-5, is as follows: KAGVTQTPRYLIKTRGQQVTLSCSPISGHRSVSWYQQTPGQGLQFLFEYFSETQRNKGNFPGRFSGRQFSNSRSEMNVSTLELGDSALYLCASSSLAEETQYFGPGTRLLVL.

This rearrangement joins TRBV9 to TRBJ2-7; TRBD2 matches at 12 bases. The germline V gene has CDR1 SGDLS and CDR2 YYNGEE. The CDR3 runs 16 residues. V gave up 3 bases and J gave up 6 bases; unmatched junction bases: 10. CDR3 protein: CASSETPVTSGSEQYF. In DNA form, the CDR3 reads TGTGCCAGCAGCGAGACCCCCGTGACTAGCGGGAGCGAGCAGTACTTC.

The J gene is TRBJ1-2, the V gene TRBV4-3, with 12 bases that match TRBD1. The CDR3 totals 15 residues. CDR1 and CDR2 from the germline V gene are LGHNA and YSLEER. With V trimmed by 2 bases and J by 8 bases, 6 bases remained unmatched. The CDR3 region is CASSQRDRGPVGYTF. The CDR3 DNA follows: TGCGCCAGCAGCCAAAGGGACAGGGGGCCAGTCGGCTACACCTTC.

The chain carries TRBV30 and TRBJ2-5; 7 positions match TRBD2. This CDR3 spans 16 amino acids. CDR1 is GTSNPN, CDR2 SVGIG, per germline (reference sequence). The junction had 8 bases not matched to a gene; V was cut back by 1 base and J by 0 bases. For the CDR3, the DNA is TGTGCCTGGAGTGCAGGGACTACTGTGTACCAAGAGACCCAGTACTTC. It yields the protein CAWSAGTTVYQETQYF.

This chain links TRBV9 with TRBJ1-1; D is unresolved. This CDR3 has 14 amino acids. V was pared by 0 bases and J by 0 bases, with 6 bases between. CDR1 and CDR2 from the germline V gene are SGDLS and YYNGEE. The CDR3 DNA reads as TGTGCCAGCAGCGTAGGAGATATGAACACTGAAGCTTTCTTT. Protein sequence: CASSVGDMNTEAFF.

The rearrangement links TRBV9 to TRBJ2-7; 9 nucleotides line up with TRBD1. With V trimmed by 0 bases and J by 6 bases, 13 bases remained unmatched. The CDR3 sequence is 17 residues long. Germline V gene data show CDR1 as SGDLS and CDR2 as YYNGEE. CDR3 bases: TGTGCCAGCAGCGTAGGAACGGAGGGACAGGGCCTTATCGAGCAGTACTTC. This encodes CASSVGTEGQGLIEQYF.

The V and J genes are TRBV10-3 and TRBJ2-7, with 9 nucleotides matching TRBD1. After removal of 6 bases from V and 5 bases from J, the junction contained 8 bases not matched to a gene. The CDR3 is 14 residues long. Germline CDR1 ENHRY, CDR2 SYGVKD. Written as DNA, the CDR3 is TGTGCCATCAGACAGGGGGCAGATTTTGACGAGCAGTACTTC. As protein: CAIRQGADFDEQYF.

The V gene is TRBV28, the J gene TRBJ2-1; D call uncertain. Per germline, CDR1 MDHEN and CDR2 SYDVKM. The V gene lost 3 bases and the J gene lost 8 bases, with 8 bases spanning the gap. The CDR3 has 12 amino acids. This chain's CDR3 is CASSLSVDEQFF. In nucleotides, the CDR3 is TGTGCCAGCAGTTTGAGTGTGGATGAGCAGTTCTTC.

The CDR3: CASSLALGGRANNEQFF. The CDR3, as DNA: TGTGCCAGCAGCTTAGCTCTCGGCGGGAGGGCGAATAATGAGCAGTTCTTC. V and J are TRBV11-2 and TRBJ2-1; 9 bases line up with TRBD2. The CDR3 contains 17 residues. Germline CDR1 SGHAT, CDR2 FQNNGV. Trimming at V came to 1 base and at J to 7 bases, leaving 11 bases not matched to a gene.

This chain connects TRBV29-1 to TRBJ2-7; possible D gene TRBD1, 6 bases. Trimming took off 6 bases at V and 7 bases at J, with 13 bases between the two ends. This CDR3 region has 11 residues. Germline assignment: CDR1 SQVTM and CDR2 ANQGSEA. The CDR3: CSVATGTEQYF. The DNA for the CDR3 is TGCAGCGTGGCCACGGGGACAGAGCAGTACTTC.

The V call is TRBV11-3, the J call TRBJ2-2; 12 nucleotides agree with TRBD2. Germline CDR1 SGHNT, CDR2 YENEEA. V dropped 5 bases and J dropped 8; count of bases not matched to a gene: 6. This CDR3 contains 15 residues. CDR3 loop: CASSMTSGSSGELFF. CDR3 sequence (DNA): TGTGCCAGCAGCATGACTAGCGGGAGCTCGGGGGAGCTGTTTTTT.

This clone was detected once. The chain couples TRBV18 to TRBJ1-2, with D tentatively TRBD1 (5 bases). Germline CDR1 KGHSH, CDR2 LQKENI. V was pared by 0 bases and J by 12 bases, with 11 bases between. This CDR3 comprises 12 residues. As DNA, the CDR3 is TGTGCCAGCTCACCACCCGGGGGGATGAACACCTTC. Translation gives CASSPPGGMNTF. Filled out from reference TRBV18 and TRBJ1-2, the complete variable domain reads NAGVMQNPRHLVRRRGQEARLRCSPMKGHSHVYWYRQLPEEGLKFMVYLQKENIIDESGMPKERFSAEFPKEGPSILRIQQVVRGDSAAYFCASSPPGGMNTFGSGTRLTVV.

The rearrangement joins TRBV28 to TRBJ1-5; 9 bases align to TRBD1. The V gene end was trimmed by 8 bases and the J gene end by 2 bases; junction bases not matched to a gene: 10. Germline V gene lookup returns CDR1 MDHEN and CDR2 SYDVKM. CDR3 length: 16 residues. CDR3 coding DNA: TGTGCCAGCGAGGAGAACAGGGGGCCTGGCAATCAGCCCCAGCATTTT. Translation gives CASEENRGPGNQPQHF. The full variable domain, with the rest looked up from reference TRBV28 and TRBJ1-5, is DVKVTQSSRYLVKRTGEKVFLECVQDMDHENMFWYRQDPGLGLRLIYFSYDVKMKEKGDIPEGYSVSREKKERFSLILESASTNQTSMYLCASEENRGPGNQPQHFGDGTRLSIL.

This chain connects TRBV28 to TRBJ2-7; D is possibly TRBD1 (5 bases). The CDR3 loop spans 16 amino acids. Trimming pared 4 bases from V and 1 base from J, leaving 17 bases between. Looked up from germline, CDR1 is MDHEN and CDR2 is SYDVKM. The CDR3: CASSSSRVSVSYEQYF. For the CDR3, the DNA is TGTGCCAGCAGTTCCTCCAGGGTATCGGTTTCCTACGAGCAGTACTTC.

The V and J genes are TRBV5-1 and TRBJ2-3, with D unclear. Germline V lookup: CDR1 SGHRS, CDR2 YFSETQ. The CDR3 has 13 amino acids. Trimming pared 0 bases from V and 6 bases from J, leaving 8 bases between. Here the CDR3 reads CASSLGGVDTQYF. In nucleotides, the CDR3 is TGCGCCAGCAGCTTGGGTGGAGTGGATACGCAGTATTTT.

The chain couples TRBV29-1 to TRBJ2-1, with unresolved D. Per germline, CDR1 SQVTM and CDR2 ANQGSEA. Trimming removed 2 bases at V and 5 bases at J, with 4 bases between. The CDR3 has 11 residues. The CDR3 DNA follows: TGCAGCGTTGAACCTAACAATGAGCAGTTCTTC. Translated: CSVEPNNEQFF.